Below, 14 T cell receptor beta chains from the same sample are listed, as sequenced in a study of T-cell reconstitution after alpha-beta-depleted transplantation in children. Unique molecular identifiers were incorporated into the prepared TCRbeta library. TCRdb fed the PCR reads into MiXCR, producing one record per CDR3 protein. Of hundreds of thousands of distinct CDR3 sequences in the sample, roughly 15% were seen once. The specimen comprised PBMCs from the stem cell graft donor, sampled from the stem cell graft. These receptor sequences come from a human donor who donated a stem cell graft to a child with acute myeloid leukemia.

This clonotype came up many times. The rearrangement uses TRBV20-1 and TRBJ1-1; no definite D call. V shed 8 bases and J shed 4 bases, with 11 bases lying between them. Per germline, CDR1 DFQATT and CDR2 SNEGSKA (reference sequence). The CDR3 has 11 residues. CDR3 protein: CSSQTATEAFF. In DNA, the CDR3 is TGCAGTTCCCAGACGGCCACTGAAGCTTTCTTT.

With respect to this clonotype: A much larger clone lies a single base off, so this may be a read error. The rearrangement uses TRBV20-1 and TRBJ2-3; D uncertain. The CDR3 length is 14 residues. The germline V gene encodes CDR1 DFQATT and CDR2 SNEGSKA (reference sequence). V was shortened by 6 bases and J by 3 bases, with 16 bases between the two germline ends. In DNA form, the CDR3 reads TGCAGTGCCGCGATTTTAAGGGCGACAGATACGCAGTATTTT. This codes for CSAAILRATDTQYF.

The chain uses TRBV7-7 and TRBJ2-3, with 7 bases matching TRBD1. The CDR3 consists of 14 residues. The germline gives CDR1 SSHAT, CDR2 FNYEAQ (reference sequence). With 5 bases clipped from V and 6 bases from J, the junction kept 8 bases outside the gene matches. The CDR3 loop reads CASSPRQGFDTQYF. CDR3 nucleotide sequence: TGTGCCAGCAGCCCCCGACAGGGTTTCGATACGCAGTATTTT.

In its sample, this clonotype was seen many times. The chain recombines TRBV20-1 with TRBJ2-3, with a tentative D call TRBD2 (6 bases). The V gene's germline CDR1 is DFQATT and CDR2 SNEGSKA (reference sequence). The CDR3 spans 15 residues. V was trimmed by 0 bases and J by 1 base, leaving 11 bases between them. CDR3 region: CSARDKPSGTDTQYF. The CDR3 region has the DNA TGCAGTGCTAGAGATAAGCCTAGCGGCACAGATACGCAGTATTTT.

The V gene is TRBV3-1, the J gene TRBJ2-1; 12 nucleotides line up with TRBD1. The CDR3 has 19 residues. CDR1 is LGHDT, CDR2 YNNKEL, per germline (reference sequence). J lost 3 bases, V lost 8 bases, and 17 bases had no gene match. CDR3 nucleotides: TGTGCCAGCTGTTCCGGGGGGACAGGGGGCAGAGGTAACTACAATGAGCAGTTCTTC. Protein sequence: CASCSGGTGGRGNYNEQFF.

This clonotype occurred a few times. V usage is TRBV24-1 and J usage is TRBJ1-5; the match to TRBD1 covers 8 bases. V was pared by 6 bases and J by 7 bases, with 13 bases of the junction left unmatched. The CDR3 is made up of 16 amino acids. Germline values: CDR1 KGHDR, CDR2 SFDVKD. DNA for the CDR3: TGTGCCACCAGTCCGTCACGACAGGGGTCTTTCCAGCCCCAGCATTTT. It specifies CATSPSRQGSFQPQHF.

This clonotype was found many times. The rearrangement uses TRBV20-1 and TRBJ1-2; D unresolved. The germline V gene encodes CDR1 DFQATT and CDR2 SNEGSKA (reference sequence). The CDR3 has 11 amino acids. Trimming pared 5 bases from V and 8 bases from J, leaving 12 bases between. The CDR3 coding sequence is TGCAGTGCTTCGTTTGAGAGGGGCTACACCTTC. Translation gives CSASFERGYTF.

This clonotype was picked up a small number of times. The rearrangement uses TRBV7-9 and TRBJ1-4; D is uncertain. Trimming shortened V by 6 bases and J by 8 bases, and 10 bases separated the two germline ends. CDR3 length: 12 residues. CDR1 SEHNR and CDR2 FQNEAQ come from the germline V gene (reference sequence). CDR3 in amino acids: CASRVNKEKLFF. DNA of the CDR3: TGTGCCAGCAGGGTTAACAAGGAAAAACTGTTTTTT. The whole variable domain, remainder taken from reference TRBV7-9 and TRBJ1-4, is DTGVSQNPRHKITKRGQNVTFRCDPISEHNRLYWYRQTLGQGPEFLTYFQNEAQLEKSRLLSDRFSAERPKGSFSTLEIQRTEQGDSAMYLCASRVNKEKLFFGSGTQLSVL.

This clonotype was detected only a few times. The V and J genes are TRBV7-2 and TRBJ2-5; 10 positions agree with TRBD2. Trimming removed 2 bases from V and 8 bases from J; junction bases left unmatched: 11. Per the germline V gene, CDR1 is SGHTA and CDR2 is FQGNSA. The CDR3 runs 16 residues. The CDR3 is CASSLRGASGGGTQYF. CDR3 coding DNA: TGTGCCAGCAGCTTAAGAGGGGCTAGCGGGGGTGGAACCCAGTACTTC.

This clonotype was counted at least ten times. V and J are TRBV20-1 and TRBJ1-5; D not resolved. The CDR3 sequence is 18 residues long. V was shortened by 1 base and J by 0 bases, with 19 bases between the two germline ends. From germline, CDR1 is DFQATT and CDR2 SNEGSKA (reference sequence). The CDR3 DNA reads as TGCAGTGCTAGAGTCTTATTGGGCGGGTTATATAGCAATCAGCCCCAGCATTTT. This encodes CSARVLLGGLYSNQPQHF.

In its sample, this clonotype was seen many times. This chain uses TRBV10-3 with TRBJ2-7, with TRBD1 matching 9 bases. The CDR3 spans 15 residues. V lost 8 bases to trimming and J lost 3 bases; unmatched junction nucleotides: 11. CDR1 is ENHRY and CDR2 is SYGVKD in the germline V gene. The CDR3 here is CAIGGTGTGRYEQYF. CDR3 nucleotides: TGTGCCATCGGGGGCACCGGGACAGGGCGCTACGAGCAGTACTTC.

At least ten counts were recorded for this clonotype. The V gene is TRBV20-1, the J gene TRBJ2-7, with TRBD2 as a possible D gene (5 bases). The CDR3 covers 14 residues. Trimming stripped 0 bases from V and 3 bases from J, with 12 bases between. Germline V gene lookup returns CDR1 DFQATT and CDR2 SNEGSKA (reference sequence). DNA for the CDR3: TGCAGTGCTAGAGACTCGGAGGACCGCTACGAGCAGTACTTC. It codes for CSARDSEDRYEQYF.

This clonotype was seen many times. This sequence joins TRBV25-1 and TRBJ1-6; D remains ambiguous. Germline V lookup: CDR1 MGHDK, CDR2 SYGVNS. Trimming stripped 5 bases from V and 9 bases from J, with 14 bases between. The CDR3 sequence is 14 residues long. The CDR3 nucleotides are TGTGCCAGCAGTTCCCGAGAAGGAGGTTCACCCCTCCACTTT. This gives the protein CASSSREGGSPLHF.

CDR3 sequence: CSVVRTVGGGYTF. Here the CDR3 DNA reads TGCAGCGTTGTCCGGACAGTAGGTGGTGGCTACACCTTC. The chain uses TRBV29-1 and TRBJ1-2, with a weak D call TRBD1 (6 bases). In germline, CDR1 is SQVTM, CDR2 ANQGSEA. V lost 4 bases, J lost 7 bases, and 16 bases lay in between. The CDR3 runs 13 residues.